These 2 T cell receptor beta chains share one sample of origin, sequenced in a study of PD-1 blockade in mismatch repair-deficient tumors. The repertoire was sequenced with immunoSEQ multiplex PCR; TCRdb's copy has only in-frame clones and lacks some. The sample lists about 68,000 clones, around 73% occurring once. The starting material was peripheral blood, obtained 2 weeks after starting pembrolizumab. Receptor source: an adult with mismatch repair-deficient cancer.

The V gene is TRBV27, the J gene TRBJ2-7; D uncertain. This CDR3 is 12 amino acids long. Trimming stripped 0 bases from V and 4 bases from J, with 4 bases between. Germline V gives CDR1 MNHEY, CDR2 SMNVEV (reference sequence). Written as DNA, the CDR3 is TGTGCCAGCAGTTTATCTGGGTACGAGCAGTACTTC. This codes for CASSLSGYEQYF.

The rearrangement links TRBV4-2 to TRBJ2-1; D remains unclear. Per the germline V gene, CDR1 is LGHNA and CDR2 is YNFKEQ. The ends were cut back, 0 bases at V and 0 bases at J, with 6 bases in the middle. The CDR3 consists of 15 residues. The CDR3 DNA reads as TGTGCCAGCAGCCAAGATAACCTCTCCTACAATGAGCAGTTCTTC. Its protein product is CASSQDNLSYNEQFF.